The clone carrying this T cell receptor beta chain was seen ten or more times. Its antigen is undetermined. These data originate in a study of T cells in Graves' hyperthyroidism and ophthalmopathy. General study findings and limits: Most thyroid-expanded clonotypes above 0.001 were also found in blood.

Amplification of TCR beta CDR3 regions was performed using RNA transcripts as template. The TCR CDR3 first-round RT-PCR relied on the HTBI primer set. TCRdb processed the multiplex PCR reads anew with MiXCR; each CDR3 protein has one entry. The profile covers approximately 570,000 distinct CDR3 sequences, with 20% appearing a single time and less than 55% taken by the ten largest. Trimming took 2 bases from V and 10 from J, leaving 21 bases between them. CDR1 and CDR2 (germline): SGHAT, FQNNGV. This CDR3 has 16 amino acids. The TCR was taken from a man between 35 and 55 years old with Graves' ophthalmopathy. Sequenced: blood. The chain employs TRBV11-2 and TRBJ2-1; tentative D call: TRBD2 (6 bases). The CDR3 coding sequence is TGTGCCAGCAGCTTAAGGCTCGGGGGACCCCGCGGGGAGCAGTTCTTC. As protein: CASSLRLGGPRGEQFF.